This T cell receptor (beta chain) was profiled in a study of cytomegalovirus exposure and HLA in healthy donors. This clone was counted between two and nine times. Its antigen is as yet unknown. The germline CDR1 and CDR2 sequences are MNHEY and SVGAGI. With V trimmed by 5 bases and J by 7 bases, 8 bases remained unmatched. This CDR3 is 15 amino acids long. Researchers ran the PCR with 60 Vbeta and 13 Jbeta primers. Original analysis: Roughly 11 million shared chains were among the roughly 80 million unique TCR beta chains that a later analysis counted. TCRdb keeps only in-frame clones here, not all; method: immunoSEQ multiplex PCR. That table furnishes V, J and clone size, whereas the DNA furnished D and trimming. In the table there are hundreds of thousands of clones, approximately 80% of which are singletons. Regarding the study as a whole: The study listed 164 cytomegalovirus-associated TCR beta chains. Later analysis associated a missense DCLRE1C variant with TCR beta V- and J-gene trimming. The productive fraction for most TCR beta V segments was about 90% or about 30% in an earlier analysis.

Sequenced sample: PBMCs. The gene calls are TRBV6-5 and TRBJ2-7, with 13 bases identical to TRBD2. The source of this sequence is a boy younger than 10 in good health and CMV-seronegative. DNA for the CDR3: TGTGCCAGCAGTAGCGGACTAGCGGGGGCGGGGGAGCAGTACTTC. Encoded protein: CASSSGLAGAGEQYF.